This T cell receptor (beta chain) was identified in a study of blood T cell repertoires in COVID-19. About the study: Acute-phase and convalescent COVID-19 samples originated in the United States, Italy and Spain.

Original processing methods: It was from reference gene primer amplification that nucleated cell counts were estimated. Only in-frame clones appear in the TCRdb table, and some are missing; sequencing was by immunoSEQ multiplex PCR. Clone size and V and J calls were adopted from that table, with D and trimming inferred from the DNA. The sample consists of just over 300,000 clones, approximately 90% of them appearing once. Participants spanned ages about 18 to 90 years and resided in around 25 US areas. The length of the CDR3 is 14 residues. V shed 5 bases and J shed 5 bases, with 15 bases lying between them. In germline, CDR1 is LNHDA, CDR2 SQIVND (reference sequence).

The rearrangement joins TRBV19 to TRBJ1-1; tentatively, D is TRBD1 (6 bases). The TCR sequence derives from a woman younger than 30 who had recovered from COVID-19. The sample taken for sequencing was PBMCs or T cells enriched from blood (not recorded which). The CDR3 loop reads CASSSGGPGTEAFF. For the CDR3, the DNA is TGTGCCAGTAGTTCTGGGGGCCCGGGTACTGAAGCTTTCTTT.